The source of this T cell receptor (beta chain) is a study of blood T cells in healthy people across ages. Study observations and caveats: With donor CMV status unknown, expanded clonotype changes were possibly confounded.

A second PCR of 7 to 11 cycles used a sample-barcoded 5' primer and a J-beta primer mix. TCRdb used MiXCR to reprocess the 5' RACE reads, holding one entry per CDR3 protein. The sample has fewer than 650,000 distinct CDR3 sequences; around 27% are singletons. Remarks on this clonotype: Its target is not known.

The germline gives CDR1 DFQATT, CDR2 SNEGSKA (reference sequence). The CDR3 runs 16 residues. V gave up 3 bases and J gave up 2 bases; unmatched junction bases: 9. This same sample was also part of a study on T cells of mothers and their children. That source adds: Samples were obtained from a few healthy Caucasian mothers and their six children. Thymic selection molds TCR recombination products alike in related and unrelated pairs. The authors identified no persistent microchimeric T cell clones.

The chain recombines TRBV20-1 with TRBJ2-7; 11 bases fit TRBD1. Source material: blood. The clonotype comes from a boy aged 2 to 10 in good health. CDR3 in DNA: TGCAGTGCTAGTGAACTACGGGACAGGGGGGCCTACGAGCAGTACTTC. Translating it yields CSASELRDRGAYEQYF.